These T cell receptor beta chains were read from a single sample in a study of graft-versus-host responses after intestinal transplantation. Sequencing was performed with immunoSEQ multiplex PCR; in TCRdb, only in-frame clones are kept and a portion is missing. This table has around 9,200 clones, 29% appearing once. The input for sequencing was alloreactive CD8+ T cells from a mixed lymphocyte reaction culture, taken before intestinal transplant. These receptors were collected from a human patient who received an intestinal transplant. Both conserved end residues are part of each CDR3. A D gene is named only where the DNA matches it firmly. Clone size is given for some rows only: seen once, a few or many times, or a class if the clone is expanded.

CDR3 protein	CDR3 DNA	V gene	J gene	D gene	clone size
CASPGSSYGYGYTF	TGTGCCAGCCCCGGGTCCTCTTATGGCTATGGCTACACCTTC	TRBV2	TRBJ1-2	-	large
CASSEGAVSTDTQYF	TGTGCCAGCAGTGAAGGGGCAGTCAGCACAGATACGCAGTATTTT	TRBV2	TRBJ2-3	-	medium-sized
CASSPRGGGAYEQYF	TGTGCCAGCAGCCCCCGGGGCGGGGGCGCTTACGAGCAGTACTTC	TRBV13	TRBJ2-7	-	medium-sized
CASSYDEDDAFF	TGTGCCAGCAGTTACGACGAGGATGATGCTTTCTTT	TRBV6-6	TRBJ1-1	-	few
CASSRQGDEQFF	TGTGCCAGCAGCCGCCAGGGGGATGAGCAGTTCTTC	TRBV9	TRBJ2-1	TRBD1	-
CASSPGGSENSPLHF	TGTGCCAGCAGCCCCGGTGGCAGCGAAAATTCACCCCTCCACTTT	TRBV13	TRBJ1-6	-	-
CASRRGGEETQYF	TGTGCCAGCAGGAGGGGAGGTGAAGAGACCCAGTACTTC	TRBV5-4	TRBJ2-5	-	many
CASSLGQLPADTQYF	TGTGCCAGCAGCTTGGGACAACTCCCGGCGGATACGCAGTATTTT	TRBV5-8	TRBJ2-3	-	-
CASSPGHTVYEQYF	TGCGCCAGCAGCCCGGGACACACCGTCTACGAGCAGTACTTC	TRBV4-1	TRBJ2-7	-	-
CASSLWGGAQEPQHF	TGTGCCAGCAGCTTATGGGGGGGAGCGCAAGAGCCCCAGCATTTT	TRBV7-2	TRBJ1-5	-	-
CAISVRGGDEQFF	TGTGCCATCAGTGTAAGAGGGGGCGATGAGCAGTTCTTC	TRBV10-3	TRBJ2-1	TRBD1	-
CSVEGGASGGPGEQFF	TGCAGCGTTGAAGGTGGGGCTAGCGGGGGCCCCGGGGAGCAGTTCTTC	TRBV29-1	TRBJ2-1	TRBD2	few
CASSMASGPYEQYF	TGTGCCAGTAGTATGGCTAGCGGGCCCTACGAGCAGTACTTC	TRBV19	TRBJ2-7	TRBD2	-
CASSDSSAGAAKNIQYF	TGTGCCAGCAGCGACTCCTCGGCTGGGGCCGCCAAAAACATTCAGTACTTC	TRBV7-9	TRBJ2-4	-	-
CASSMPRLHNEQFF	TGTGCCAGTAGTATGCCCAGGCTACACAATGAGCAGTTCTTC	TRBV19	TRBJ2-1	-	-
CASRDSTEAFF	TGTGCTAGTAGGGACAGCACTGAAGCTTTCTTT	TRBV12-5	TRBJ1-1	TRBD1	-